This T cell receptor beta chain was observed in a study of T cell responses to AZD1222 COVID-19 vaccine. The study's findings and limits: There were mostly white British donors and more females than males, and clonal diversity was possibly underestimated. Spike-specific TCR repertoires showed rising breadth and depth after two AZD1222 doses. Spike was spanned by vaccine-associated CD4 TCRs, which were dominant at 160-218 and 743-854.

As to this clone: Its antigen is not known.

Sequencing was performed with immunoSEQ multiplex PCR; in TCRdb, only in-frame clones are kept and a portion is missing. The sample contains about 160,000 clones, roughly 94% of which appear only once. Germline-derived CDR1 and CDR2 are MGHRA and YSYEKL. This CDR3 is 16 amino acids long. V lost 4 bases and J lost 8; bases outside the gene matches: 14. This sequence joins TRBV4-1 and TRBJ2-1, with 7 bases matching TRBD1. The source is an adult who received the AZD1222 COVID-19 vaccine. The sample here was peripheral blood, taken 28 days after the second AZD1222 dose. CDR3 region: CASSRIPGTVWHEQFF. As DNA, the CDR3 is TGCGCCAGCAGCCGGATTCCCGGGACAGTTTGGCATGAGCAGTTCTTC.